These 17 T cell receptor beta chains came from one sample sequenced in a study of identical twins. TCRdb re-called the 5' RACE reads with MiXCR, one entry per CDR3 protein. The table records roughly 1.6 million distinct CDR3 sequences, about 32% of them present only once. The specimen sequenced was cord blood. The source is a newborn girl in good health.

This clonotype appeared a few times. The genes are TRBV7-2 and TRBJ2-7, with TRBD1 identical over 7 bases. Trimming at V came to 3 bases and at J to 3 bases, leaving 11 bases not matched to a gene. This CDR3 comprises 16 residues. Germline CDR1 is SGHTA and CDR2 is FQGNSA. The CDR3 DNA sequence: TGTGCCAGCAGCTTGTCGCCCGACAGGGCATACTACGAGCAGTACTTC. Translation gives CASSLSPDRAYYEQYF.

The chain recombines TRBV3-1 with TRBJ2-1, with TRBD2 identical over 8 bases. The germline V gene encodes CDR1 LGHDT and CDR2 YNNKEL (reference sequence). Trimming at V came to 3 bases and at J to 3 bases, leaving 4 bases not matched to a gene. The CDR3 length is 15 residues. The CDR3 DNA sequence: TGTGCCAGCAGCCACCGGGGACTAGGCTACAATGAGCAGTTCTTC. Translating it yields CASSHRGLGYNEQFF.

This clonotype occurred a few times. The chain employs TRBV29-1 and TRBJ2-1; 9 nucleotides match TRBD1. The J call is doubtful: the DNA matches TRBJ2-7 better. This CDR3 contains 14 residues. CDR1 SQVTM and CDR2 ANQGSEA come from the germline V gene. The CDR3 protein is CSVSGTGSYNEQYF. The CDR3, as DNA: TGCAGCGTTTCCGGGACAGGGTCCTACAATGAGCAGTACTTC.

The chain uses TRBV6-5 and TRBJ2-3; D may be TRBD2 (5 bases). Trimming took 2 bases from V and 3 from J, leaving 21 bases between them. Per germline, CDR1 MNHEY and CDR2 SVGAGI. CDR3 length equals 18 residues. The DNA for the CDR3 is TGTGCCAGCAGTTACGTGCCGGGGTTGAGGCTAGGGACAGATACGCAGTATTTT. This translates into CASSYVPGLRLGTDTQYF.

As regards this clonotype: A clone one base away is much larger, so this may be a read error. V and J are TRBV29-1 and TRBJ2-3; D is perhaps TRBD2 (6 bases). V was pared by 5 bases and J by 4 bases, with 16 bases between. The CDR3 is 14 amino acids. The germline V gene encodes CDR1 SQVTM and CDR2 ANQGSEA. CDR3: CSVSLAWFPDTQYF. The CDR3 DNA reads TGCAGCGTTAGTCTAGCGTGGTTCCCAGATACGCAGTATTTT.

In its sample, this clonotype was seen a few times. The chain combines TRBV7-2 with TRBJ2-1, with unresolved D. V was clipped by 2 bases and J by 2 bases, with 10 bases between them. Per the germline V gene, CDR1 is SGHTA and CDR2 is FQGNSA. This CDR3 has 15 residues. Here the CDR3 reads CASSLMPDAYNEQFF. Written as DNA, the CDR3 is TGTGCCAGCAGCTTAATGCCGGACGCCTACAATGAGCAGTTCTTC.

This clonotype was counted a few times. This chain joins TRBV20-1 and TRBJ1-1; 8 bases match TRBD1. The CDR3 has 13 amino acids. Germline V gives CDR1 DFQATT, CDR2 SNEGSKA (reference sequence). V shed 8 bases, J shed 1 base, and the junction held 6 bases outside the gene matches. Written as DNA, the CDR3 is TGCAGTCCTCATCAGGGGGCGAACACTGAAGCTTTCTTT. This translates into CSPHQGANTEAFF.

CDR3 protein: CASSKARGAINEQFF. The CDR3 coding sequence is TGTGCCAGCAGCAAAGCTAGGGGGGCAATCAATGAGCAGTTCTTC. This chain links TRBV2 with TRBJ2-1, with D possibly called TRBD1 or TRBD2 (6 bases each). The CDR3 runs 15 residues. The V end lost 6 bases, the J end lost 6 bases, and 18 bases lay between the germline ends. Germline values: CDR1 SNHLY, CDR2 FYNNEI.

This clonotype occurred a few times. This rearrangement joins TRBV29-1 to TRBJ2-7; maybe TRBD2 (6 bases). Germline assignment: CDR1 SQVTM and CDR2 ANQGSEA. The CDR3 has 13 amino acids. V was clipped by 6 bases and J by 2 bases, with 14 bases between them. The CDR3 here is CSVTLTGAYEQYF. CDR3 DNA sequence: TGCAGCGTGACCCTTACGGGGGCCTACGAGCAGTACTTC.

CDR3 loop: CASSQALLAPYEQYF. DNA for the CDR3: TGTGCCAGCAGCCAAGCACTCCTGGCCCCCTACGAGCAGTACTTC. The genes are TRBV4-2 and TRBJ2-7; D is ambiguous. The CDR3 totals 15 residues. V lost 1 base to trimming and J lost 2 bases, with 12 bases between them. Germline V lookup: CDR1 LGHNA, CDR2 YNFKEQ.

J is TRBJ1-2 and V is TRBV7-9; D is unresolved. The CDR3 is made up of 14 amino acids. Germline V lookup: CDR1 SEHNR, CDR2 FQNEAQ (reference sequence). The V end was cut by 5 bases, the J end by 3 bases, with 13 bases between. CDR3 region: CASSESVQDYGYTF. As DNA, the CDR3 is TGTGCCAGCAGCGAAAGTGTTCAGGACTATGGCTACACCTTC.

Here the CDR3 reads CASSIQGAPTDTQYF. The DNA of the CDR3 is TGTGCCAGCAGCATCCAGGGGGCCCCCACAGATACGCAGTATTTT. J is TRBJ2-3 and V is TRBV5-8, with TRBD1 matching over 8 bases. This CDR3 is built from 15 residues. V shed 4 bases, J shed 2 bases, and the junction held 6 bases outside the gene matches. Germline CDR1 and CDR2: SGHTS and YDEGEE.

This clonotype appeared many times. This sequence joins TRBV3-1 and TRBJ1-5, with a tentative D call TRBD1 (6 bases). The CDR3 totals 15 residues. CDR1 LGHDT and CDR2 YNNKEL come from the germline V gene (reference sequence). V lost 1 base and J 0 bases, leaving 7 bases between the germline ends. For the CDR3, the DNA is TGTGCCAGCAGCCAAGGACAGGTTAGCAATCAGCCCCAGCATTTT. Protein product: CASSQGQVSNQPQHF.

The chain recombines TRBV20-1 with TRBJ1-5, with TRBD1 identical over 7 bases. Unmatched junction bases numbered 7, after V lost 1 base and J lost 4 bases. There are 15 residues in the CDR3. Germline V gene lookup returns CDR1 DFQATT and CDR2 SNEGSKA (reference sequence). CDR3 protein: CSARAEADRNQPQHF. In DNA, the CDR3 is TGCAGTGCTAGAGCCGAGGCGGACAGGAATCAGCCCCAGCATTTT.

In its sample, this clonotype was seen many times. Its ends do not fully match the called genes, so a read error is possible. V gene TRBV5-1 combines with J gene TRBJ2-1, with D possibly TRBD1 on 6 matching bases. The CDR3 sequence is 13 residues long. The germline V gene has CDR1 SGHRS and CDR2 YFSETQ. The CDR3 sequence is CASSRDTYNEQFF. CDR3 coding DNA: TGTGCCAGCAGTCGGGACACCTACAATGAGCAGTTCTTC.

This clonotype was observed a few times. V usage is TRBV20-1 and J usage is TRBJ2-6; the D gene could be TRBD1 or TRBD2 (5 bases each). The V gene's germline CDR1 is DFQATT and CDR2 SNEGSKA (reference sequence). Between the trimmed V and J ends, which lost 1 base and 0 bases, there was a span of 16 bases. The CDR3 is made up of 18 amino acids. The CDR3 sequence: CSARVPGPPSSGANVLTF. The CDR3 DNA reads as TGCAGTGCTAGAGTCCCGGGGCCACCGTCCTCTGGGGCCAACGTCCTGACTTTC.

This clonotype has more than one count but fewer than ten. V and J are TRBV29-1 and TRBJ2-1, with 7 bases that match TRBD2. Germline V gives CDR1 SQVTM, CDR2 ANQGSEA. After removal of 8 bases from V and 4 bases from J, the junction contained 11 bases not matched to a gene. The CDR3 is made up of 14 amino acids. CDR3 DNA sequence: TGCAGCCCGAACCCCCCGGGAGGATACAATGAGCAGTTCTTC. This translates into CSPNPPGGYNEQFF.